This T cell receptor beta chain was recorded in a study of T cell responses to AZD1222 COVID-19 vaccine. Here immunoSEQ multiplex PCR was the method, and the copy in TCRdb shows in-frame clones only, minus some. The sample has 200,000 or so clones; approximately 92% are singletons. The V gene's germline CDR1 is SGHRS and CDR2 YFSETQ. The CDR3 runs to 15 residues. Trimming took off 0 bases at V and 4 bases at J, with 13 bases between the two ends. V is TRBV5-1 and J is TRBJ2-5; unclear D gene. The sequenced sample was peripheral blood, obtained on day 0 of AZD1222 vaccination. This sequence was found in an adult in good health. CDR3 sequence: CASSLEARSTETQYF. Written as DNA, the CDR3 is TGCGCCAGCAGCTTGGAGGCTCGGTCGACAGAGACCCAGTACTTC.